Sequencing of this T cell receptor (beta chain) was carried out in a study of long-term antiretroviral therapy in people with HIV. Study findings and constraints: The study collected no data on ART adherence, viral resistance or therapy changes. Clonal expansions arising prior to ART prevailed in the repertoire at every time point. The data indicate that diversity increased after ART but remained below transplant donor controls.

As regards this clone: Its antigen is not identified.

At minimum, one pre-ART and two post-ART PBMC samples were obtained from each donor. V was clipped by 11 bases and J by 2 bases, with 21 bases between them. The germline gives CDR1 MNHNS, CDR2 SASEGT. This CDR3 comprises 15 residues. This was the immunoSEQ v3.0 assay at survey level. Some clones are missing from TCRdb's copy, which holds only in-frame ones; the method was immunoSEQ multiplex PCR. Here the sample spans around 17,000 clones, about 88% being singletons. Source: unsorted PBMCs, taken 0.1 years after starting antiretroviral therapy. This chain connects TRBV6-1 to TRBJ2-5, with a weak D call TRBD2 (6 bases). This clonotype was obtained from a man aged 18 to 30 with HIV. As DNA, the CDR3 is TGTGCCGGATCACGTGACACCGGGACTCAAGAGACCCAGTACTTC. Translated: CAGSRDTGTQETQYF.